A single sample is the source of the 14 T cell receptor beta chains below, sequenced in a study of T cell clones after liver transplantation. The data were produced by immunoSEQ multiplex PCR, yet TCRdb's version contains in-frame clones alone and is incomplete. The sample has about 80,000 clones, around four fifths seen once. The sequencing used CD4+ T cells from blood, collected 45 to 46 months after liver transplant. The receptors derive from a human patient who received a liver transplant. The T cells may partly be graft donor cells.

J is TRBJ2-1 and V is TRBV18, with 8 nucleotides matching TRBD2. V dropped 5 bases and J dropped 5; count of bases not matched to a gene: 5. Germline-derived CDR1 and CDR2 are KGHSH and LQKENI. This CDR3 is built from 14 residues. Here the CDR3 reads CASSASGSNNEQFF. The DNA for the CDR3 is TGTGCCAGCTCAGCGAGCGGGAGTAACAATGAGCAGTTCTTC.

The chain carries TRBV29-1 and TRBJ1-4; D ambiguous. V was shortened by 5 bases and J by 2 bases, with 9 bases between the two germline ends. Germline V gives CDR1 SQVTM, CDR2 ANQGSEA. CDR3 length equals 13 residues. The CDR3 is CSVRTTTNEKLFF. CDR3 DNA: TGCAGCGTTCGTACAACTACTAATGAAAAACTGTTTTTT.

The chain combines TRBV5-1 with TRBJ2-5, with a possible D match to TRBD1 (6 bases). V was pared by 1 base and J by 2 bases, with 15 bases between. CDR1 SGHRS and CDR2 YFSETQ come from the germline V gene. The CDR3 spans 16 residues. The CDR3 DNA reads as TGCGCCAGCAGCTTGTTAGGAGGACAGATTCAAGAGACCCAGTACTTC. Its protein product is CASSLLGGQIQETQYF.

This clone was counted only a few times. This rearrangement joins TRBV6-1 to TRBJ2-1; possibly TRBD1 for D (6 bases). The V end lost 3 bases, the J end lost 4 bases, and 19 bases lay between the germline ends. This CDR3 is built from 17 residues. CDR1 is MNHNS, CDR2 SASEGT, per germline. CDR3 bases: TGTGCCAGCAGTGATAACCGGGACAACTCGGGGTACAATGAGCAGTTCTTC. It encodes CASSDNRDNSGYNEQFF.

DNA of the CDR3: TGTGCCAGCAGCTTAAGGACCGACTACAATGAGCAGTTCTTC. Residues: CASSLRTDYNEQFF. The chain is built from TRBV11-3 and TRBJ2-1; D is ambiguous. Trimming pared 2 bases from V and 3 bases from J, leaving 8 bases between. Germline V CDR1 and CDR2: SGHNT, YENEEA. The CDR3 extends over 14 amino acids.

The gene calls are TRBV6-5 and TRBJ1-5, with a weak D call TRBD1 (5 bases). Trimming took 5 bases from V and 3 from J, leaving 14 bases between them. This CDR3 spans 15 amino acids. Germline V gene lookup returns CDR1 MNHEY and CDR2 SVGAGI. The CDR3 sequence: CASSPDRQSNQPQHF. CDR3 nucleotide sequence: TGTGCCAGCAGTCCAGACCGACAGTCCAATCAGCCCCAGCATTTT.

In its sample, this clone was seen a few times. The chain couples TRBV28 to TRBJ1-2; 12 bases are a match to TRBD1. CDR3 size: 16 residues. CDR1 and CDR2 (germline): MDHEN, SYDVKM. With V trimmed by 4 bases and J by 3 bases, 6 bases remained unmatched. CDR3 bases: TGTGCCAGCAGTTCCCCCGGGACAGGGGGCTACTATGGCTACACCTTC. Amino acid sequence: CASSSPGTGGYYGYTF.

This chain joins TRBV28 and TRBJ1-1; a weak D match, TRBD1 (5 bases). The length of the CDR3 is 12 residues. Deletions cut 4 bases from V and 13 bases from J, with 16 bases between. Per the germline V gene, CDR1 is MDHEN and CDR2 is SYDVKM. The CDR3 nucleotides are TGTGCCAGCAGTTCCCCCCAGGGTGGGGTTTTCTTT. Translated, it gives CASSSPQGGVFF.

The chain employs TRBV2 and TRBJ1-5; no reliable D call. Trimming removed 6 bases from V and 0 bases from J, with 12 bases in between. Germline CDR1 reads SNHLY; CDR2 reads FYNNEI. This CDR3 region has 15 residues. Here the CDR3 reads CASREEALSNQPQHF. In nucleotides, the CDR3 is TGTGCCAGCAGGGAGGAAGCTCTTAGCAATCAGCCCCAGCATTTT.

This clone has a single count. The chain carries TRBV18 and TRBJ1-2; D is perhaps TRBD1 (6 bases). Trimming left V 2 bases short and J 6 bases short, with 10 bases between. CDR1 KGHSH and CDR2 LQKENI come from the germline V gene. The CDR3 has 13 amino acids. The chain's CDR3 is CASSPWDKDGYTF. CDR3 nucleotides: TGTGCCAGCTCACCATGGGACAAAGATGGCTACACCTTC.

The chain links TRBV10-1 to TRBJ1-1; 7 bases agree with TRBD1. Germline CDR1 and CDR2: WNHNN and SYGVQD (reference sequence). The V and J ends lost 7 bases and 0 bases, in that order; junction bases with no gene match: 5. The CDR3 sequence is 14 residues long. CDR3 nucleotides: TGCGCCAGCAATGGACAGGATCTGAACACTGAAGCTTTCTTT. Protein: CASNGQDLNTEAFF.

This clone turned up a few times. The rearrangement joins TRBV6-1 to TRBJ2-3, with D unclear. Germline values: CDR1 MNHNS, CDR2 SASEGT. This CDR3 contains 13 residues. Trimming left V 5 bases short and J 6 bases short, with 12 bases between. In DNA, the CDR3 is TGTGCCAGCAGTTCGGGTTTTCGGGATACGCAGTATTTT. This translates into CASSSGFRDTQYF.

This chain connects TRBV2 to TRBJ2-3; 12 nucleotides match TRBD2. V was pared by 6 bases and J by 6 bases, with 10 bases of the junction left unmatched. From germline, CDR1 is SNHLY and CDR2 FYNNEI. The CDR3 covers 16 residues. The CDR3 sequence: CASRPTSGSFTDTQYF. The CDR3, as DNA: TGTGCCAGCAGACCGACTAGCGGGAGCTTTACCGATACGCAGTATTTT. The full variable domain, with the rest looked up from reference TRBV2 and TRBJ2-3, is EPEVTQTPSHQVTQMGQEVILRCVPISNHLYFYWYRQILGQKVEFLVSFYNNEISEKSEIFDDQFSVERPDGSNFTLKIRSTKLEDSAMYFCASRPTSGSFTDTQYFGPGTRLTVL.

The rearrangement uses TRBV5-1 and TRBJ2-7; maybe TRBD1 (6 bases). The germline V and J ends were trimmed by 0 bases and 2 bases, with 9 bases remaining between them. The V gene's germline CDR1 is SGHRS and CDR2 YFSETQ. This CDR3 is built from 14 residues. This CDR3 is CASSLDRETYEQYF. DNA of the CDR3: TGCGCCAGCAGCTTGGACAGGGAGACCTACGAGCAGTACTTC.